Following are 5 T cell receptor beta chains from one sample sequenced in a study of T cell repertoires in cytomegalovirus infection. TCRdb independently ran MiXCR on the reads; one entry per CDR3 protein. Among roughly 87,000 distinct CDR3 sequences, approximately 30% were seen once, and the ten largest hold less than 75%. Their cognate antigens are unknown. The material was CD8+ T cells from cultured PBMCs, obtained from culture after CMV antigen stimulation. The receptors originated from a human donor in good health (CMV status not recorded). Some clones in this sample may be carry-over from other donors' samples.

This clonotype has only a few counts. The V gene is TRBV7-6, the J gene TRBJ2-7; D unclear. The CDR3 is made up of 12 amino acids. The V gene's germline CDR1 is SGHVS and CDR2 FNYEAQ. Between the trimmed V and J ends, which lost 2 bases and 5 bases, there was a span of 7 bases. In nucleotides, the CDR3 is TGTGCCAGCAGCTTATACTTGAACGAGCAGTACTTC. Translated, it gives CASSLYLNEQYF.

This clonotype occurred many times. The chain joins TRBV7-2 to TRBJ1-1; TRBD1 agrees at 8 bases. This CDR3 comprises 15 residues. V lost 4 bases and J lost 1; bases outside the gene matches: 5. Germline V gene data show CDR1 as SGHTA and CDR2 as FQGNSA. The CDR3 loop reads CASSSDREWNTEAFF. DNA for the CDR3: TGTGCCAGCAGCTCGGACAGGGAGTGGAACACTGAAGCTTTCTTT.

The CDR3 reads CASSFWTPSSNQPQHF. The CDR3 nucleotides read TGTGCCAGCAGTTTTTGGACCCCCAGCAGCAATCAGCCCCAGCATTTT. The chain is built from TRBV6-2 or TRBV6-3 and TRBJ1-5; the D is unclear. The CDR3 loop spans 16 amino acids. Trimming cost V 4 bases and J 1 base, with 14 bases left between them. Germline loops: CDR1 MNHEY, CDR2 SVGEGT.

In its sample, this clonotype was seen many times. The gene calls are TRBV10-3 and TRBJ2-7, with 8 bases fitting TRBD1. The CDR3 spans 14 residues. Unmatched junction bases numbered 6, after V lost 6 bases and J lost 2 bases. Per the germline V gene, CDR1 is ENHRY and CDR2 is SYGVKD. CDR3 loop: CAISLRDRTYEQYF. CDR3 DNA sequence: TGTGCCATCAGCCTCCGGGACAGGACCTACGAGCAGTACTTC.

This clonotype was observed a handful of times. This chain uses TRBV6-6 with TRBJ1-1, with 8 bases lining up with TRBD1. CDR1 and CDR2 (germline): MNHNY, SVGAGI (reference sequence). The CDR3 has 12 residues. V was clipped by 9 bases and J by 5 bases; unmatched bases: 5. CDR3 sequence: CASSRGPTEAFF. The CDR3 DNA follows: TGTGCCAGTTCCAGGGGGCCGACTGAAGCTTTCTTT.